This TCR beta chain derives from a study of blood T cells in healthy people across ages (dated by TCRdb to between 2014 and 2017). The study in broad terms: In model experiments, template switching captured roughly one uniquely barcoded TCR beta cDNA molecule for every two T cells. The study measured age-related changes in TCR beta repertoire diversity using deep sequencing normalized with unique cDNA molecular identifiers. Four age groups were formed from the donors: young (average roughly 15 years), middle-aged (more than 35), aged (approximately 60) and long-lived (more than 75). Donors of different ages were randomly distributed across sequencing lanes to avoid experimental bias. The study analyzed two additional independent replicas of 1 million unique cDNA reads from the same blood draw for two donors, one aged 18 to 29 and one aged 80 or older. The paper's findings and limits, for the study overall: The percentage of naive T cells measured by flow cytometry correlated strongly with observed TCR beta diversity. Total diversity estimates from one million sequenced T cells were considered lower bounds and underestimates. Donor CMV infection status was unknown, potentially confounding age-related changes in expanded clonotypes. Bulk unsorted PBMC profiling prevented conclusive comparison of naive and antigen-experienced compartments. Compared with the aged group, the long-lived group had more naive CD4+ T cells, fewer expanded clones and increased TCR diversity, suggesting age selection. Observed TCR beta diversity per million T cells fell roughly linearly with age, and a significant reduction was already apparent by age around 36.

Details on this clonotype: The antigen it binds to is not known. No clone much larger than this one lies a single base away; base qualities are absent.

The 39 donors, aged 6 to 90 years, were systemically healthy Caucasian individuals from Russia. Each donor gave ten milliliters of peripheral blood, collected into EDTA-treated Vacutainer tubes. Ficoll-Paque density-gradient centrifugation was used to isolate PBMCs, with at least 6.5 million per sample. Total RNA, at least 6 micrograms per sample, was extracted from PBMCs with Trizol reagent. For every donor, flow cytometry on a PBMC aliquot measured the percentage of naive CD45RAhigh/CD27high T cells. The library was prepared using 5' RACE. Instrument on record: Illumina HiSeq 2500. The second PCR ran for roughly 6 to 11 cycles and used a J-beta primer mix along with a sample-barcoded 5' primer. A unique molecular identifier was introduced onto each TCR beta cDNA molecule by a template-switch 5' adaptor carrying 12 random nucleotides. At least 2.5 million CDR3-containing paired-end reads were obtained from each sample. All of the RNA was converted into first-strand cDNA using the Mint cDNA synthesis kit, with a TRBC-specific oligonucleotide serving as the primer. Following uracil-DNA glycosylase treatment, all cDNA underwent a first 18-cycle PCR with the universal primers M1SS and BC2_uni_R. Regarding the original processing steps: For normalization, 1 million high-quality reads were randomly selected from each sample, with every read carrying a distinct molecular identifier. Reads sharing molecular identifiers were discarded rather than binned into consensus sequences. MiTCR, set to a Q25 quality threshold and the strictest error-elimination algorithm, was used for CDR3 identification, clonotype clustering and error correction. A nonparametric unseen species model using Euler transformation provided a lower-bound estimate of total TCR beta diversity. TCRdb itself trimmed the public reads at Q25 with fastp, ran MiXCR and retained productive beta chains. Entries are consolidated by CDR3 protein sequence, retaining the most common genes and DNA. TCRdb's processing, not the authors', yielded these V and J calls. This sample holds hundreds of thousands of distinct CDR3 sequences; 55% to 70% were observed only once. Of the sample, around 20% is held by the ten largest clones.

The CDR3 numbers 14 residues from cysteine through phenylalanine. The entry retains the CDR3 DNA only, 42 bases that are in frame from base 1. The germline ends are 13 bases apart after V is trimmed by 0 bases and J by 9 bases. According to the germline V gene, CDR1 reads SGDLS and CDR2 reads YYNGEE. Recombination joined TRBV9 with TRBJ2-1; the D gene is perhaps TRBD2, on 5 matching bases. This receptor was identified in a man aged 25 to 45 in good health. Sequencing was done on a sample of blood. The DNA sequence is TGTGCCAGCAGCGTAGCTGCGGGTTTTAGTGAGCAGTTCTTC. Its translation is CASSVAAGFSEQFF.